The entry below describes one T cell receptor (beta chain). This sample is part of a study of T cells after somatic rescue of genetic block. The germline CDR1 and CDR2 sequences are MNHNY and SVGAGI (reference sequence). The CDR3 consists of 14 residues. V gave up 4 bases and J gave up 6 bases, with 15 bases separating them. The table came from immunoSEQ multiplex PCR; TCRdb's copy has only in-frame clones and leaves some out. The sample has under 150,000 clones; 80% to 95% are singletons. The V call is TRBV6-6, the J call TRBJ1-2; D may be TRBD1 (5 bases). The sequenced sample consisted of peripheral blood mononuclear cells (PBMCs). The receptor comes from a woman aged 18 to 35. In nucleotides, the CDR3 is TGTGCCAGCAGTTGGGGGGTTGGATTTAATGGCTACACCTTC. It encodes CASSWGVGFNGYTF.